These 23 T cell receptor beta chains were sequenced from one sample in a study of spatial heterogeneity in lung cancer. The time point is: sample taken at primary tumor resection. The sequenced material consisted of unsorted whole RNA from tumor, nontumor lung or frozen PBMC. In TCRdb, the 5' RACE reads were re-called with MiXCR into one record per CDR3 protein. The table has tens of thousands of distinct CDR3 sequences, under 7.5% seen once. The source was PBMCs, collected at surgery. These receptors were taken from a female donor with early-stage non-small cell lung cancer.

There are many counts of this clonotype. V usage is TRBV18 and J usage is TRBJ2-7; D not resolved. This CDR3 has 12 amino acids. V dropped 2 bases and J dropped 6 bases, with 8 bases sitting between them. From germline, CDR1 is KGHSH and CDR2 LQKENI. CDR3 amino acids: CASSPAAVEQYF. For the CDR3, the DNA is TGTGCCAGCTCACCAGCGGCAGTCGAGCAGTACTTC.

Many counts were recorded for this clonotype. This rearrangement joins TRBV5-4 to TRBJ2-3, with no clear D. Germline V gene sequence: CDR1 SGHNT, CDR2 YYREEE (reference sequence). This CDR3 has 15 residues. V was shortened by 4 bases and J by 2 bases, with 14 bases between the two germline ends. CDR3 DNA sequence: TGTGCCAGCAGCCGTGACCCGCGAAACACAGATACGCAGTATTTT. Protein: CASSRDPRNTDTQYF.

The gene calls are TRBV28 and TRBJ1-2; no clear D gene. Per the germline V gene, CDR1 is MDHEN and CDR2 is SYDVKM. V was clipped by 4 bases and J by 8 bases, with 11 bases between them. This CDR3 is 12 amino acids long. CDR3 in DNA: TGTGCCAGCAGTTCCGCCGCGGGCGGCTACACCTTC. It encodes CASSSAAGGYTF.

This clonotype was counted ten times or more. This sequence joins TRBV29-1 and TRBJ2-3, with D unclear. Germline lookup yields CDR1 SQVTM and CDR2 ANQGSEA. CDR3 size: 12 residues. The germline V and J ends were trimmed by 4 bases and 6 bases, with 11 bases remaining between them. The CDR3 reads CSVAWPVDTQYF. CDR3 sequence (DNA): TGCAGCGTTGCTTGGCCCGTCGATACGCAGTATTTT.

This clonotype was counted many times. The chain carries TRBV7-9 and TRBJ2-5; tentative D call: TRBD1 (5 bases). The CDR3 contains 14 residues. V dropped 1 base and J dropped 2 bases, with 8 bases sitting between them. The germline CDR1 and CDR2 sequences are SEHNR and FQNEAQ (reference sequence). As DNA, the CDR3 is TGTGCCAGCAGCTTAGGACAGACTCAAGAGACCCAGTACTTC. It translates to CASSLGQTQETQYF.

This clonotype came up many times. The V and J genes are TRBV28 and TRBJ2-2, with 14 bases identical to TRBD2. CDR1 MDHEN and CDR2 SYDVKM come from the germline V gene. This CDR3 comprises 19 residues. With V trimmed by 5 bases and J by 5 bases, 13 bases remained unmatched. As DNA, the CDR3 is TGTGCCAGCAGTCCCCTCCTTGGACTAGCGGGGGGAAGGACCGGGGAGCTGTTTTTT. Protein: CASSPLLGLAGGRTGELFF.

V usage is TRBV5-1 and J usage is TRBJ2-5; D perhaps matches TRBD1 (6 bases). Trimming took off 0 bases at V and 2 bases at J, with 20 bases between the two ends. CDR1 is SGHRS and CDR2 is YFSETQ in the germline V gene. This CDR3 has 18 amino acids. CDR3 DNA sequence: TGCGCCAGCAGCTTGGCCAGGGGACCCGGAACATCTCAAGAGACCCAGTACTTC. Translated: CASSLARGPGTSQETQYF.

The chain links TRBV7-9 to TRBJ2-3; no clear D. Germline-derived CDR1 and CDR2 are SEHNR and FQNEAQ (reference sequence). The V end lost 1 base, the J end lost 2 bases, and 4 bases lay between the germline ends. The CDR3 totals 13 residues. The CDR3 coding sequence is TGTGCCAGCAGCTTAGAGCTCACAGATACGCAGTATTTT. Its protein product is CASSLELTDTQYF.

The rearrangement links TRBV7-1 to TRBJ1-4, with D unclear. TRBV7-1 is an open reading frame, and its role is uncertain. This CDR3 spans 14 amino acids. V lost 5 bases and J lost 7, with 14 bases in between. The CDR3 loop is CASSRSSGGEKLFF. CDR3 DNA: TGTGCCAGCAGCAGGAGCTCGGGAGGTGAAAAACTGTTTTTT.

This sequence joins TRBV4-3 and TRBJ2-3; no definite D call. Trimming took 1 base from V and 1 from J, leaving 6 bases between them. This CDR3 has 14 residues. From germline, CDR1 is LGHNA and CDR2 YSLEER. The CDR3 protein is CASSQGYGTDTQYF. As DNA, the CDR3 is TGCGCCAGCAGCCAAGGCTACGGCACAGATACGCAGTATTTT.

The CDR3 loop is CASSLGSGDGYTF. The CDR3 DNA reads TGCGCCAGCAGCTTGGGTTCAGGCGATGGCTACACCTTC. The rearrangement links TRBV5-1 to TRBJ1-2; D gene unclear. From germline, CDR1 is SGHRS and CDR2 YFSETQ. The V end lost 0 bases, the J end lost 6 bases, and 9 bases lay between the germline ends. The CDR3 has 13 amino acids.

CDR3 bases: TGTGCCACCAGTGATTCTGTAGCGGGGGGCCGGAATGAGCAGTTCTTC. Translated, it gives CATSDSVAGGRNEQFF. V gene TRBV24-1 combines with J gene TRBJ2-1; TRBD2 matches 10 bases. The CDR3 extends over 16 amino acids. J was trimmed by 7 bases and V by 2 bases; bases with no gene match: 7. Germline CDR1 is KGHDR and CDR2 is SFDVKD.

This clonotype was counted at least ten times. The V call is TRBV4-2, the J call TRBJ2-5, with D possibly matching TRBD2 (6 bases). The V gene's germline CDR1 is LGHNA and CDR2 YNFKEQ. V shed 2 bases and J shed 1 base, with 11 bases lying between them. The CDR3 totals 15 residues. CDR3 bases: TGTGCCAGCAGCCAATCGGGAGCGGCCCAAGAGACCCAGTACTTC. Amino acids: CASSQSGAAQETQYF.

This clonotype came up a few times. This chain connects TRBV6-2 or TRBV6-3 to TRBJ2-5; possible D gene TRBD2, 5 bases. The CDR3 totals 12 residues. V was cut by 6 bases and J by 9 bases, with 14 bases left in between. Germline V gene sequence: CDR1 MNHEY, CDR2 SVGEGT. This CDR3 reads CASSFMEEAQYF. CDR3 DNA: TGTGCCAGCAGCTTCATGGAGGAGGCCCAGTACTTC.

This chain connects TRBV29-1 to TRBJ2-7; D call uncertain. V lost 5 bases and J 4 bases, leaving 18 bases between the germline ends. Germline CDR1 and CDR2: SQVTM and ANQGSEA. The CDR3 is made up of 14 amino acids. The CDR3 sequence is CSVSPSVGTYEQYF. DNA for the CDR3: TGCAGCGTTAGCCCAAGCGTCGGCACATACGAGCAGTACTTC.

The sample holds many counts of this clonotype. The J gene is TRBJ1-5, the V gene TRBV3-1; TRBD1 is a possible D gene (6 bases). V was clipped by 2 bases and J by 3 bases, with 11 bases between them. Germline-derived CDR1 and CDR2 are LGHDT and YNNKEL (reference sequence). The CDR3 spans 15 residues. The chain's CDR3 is CASSQYRGANQPQHF. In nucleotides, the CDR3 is TGTGCCAGCAGCCAATATCGGGGGGCCAATCAGCCCCAGCATTTT.

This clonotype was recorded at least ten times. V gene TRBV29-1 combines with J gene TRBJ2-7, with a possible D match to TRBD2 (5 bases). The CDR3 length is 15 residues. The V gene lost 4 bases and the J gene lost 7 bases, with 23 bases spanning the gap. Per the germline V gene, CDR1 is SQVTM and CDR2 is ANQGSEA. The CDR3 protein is CSVGTLAPTRGEQYF. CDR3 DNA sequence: TGCAGCGTTGGGACCCTAGCACCCACTCGGGGTGAGCAGTACTTC.

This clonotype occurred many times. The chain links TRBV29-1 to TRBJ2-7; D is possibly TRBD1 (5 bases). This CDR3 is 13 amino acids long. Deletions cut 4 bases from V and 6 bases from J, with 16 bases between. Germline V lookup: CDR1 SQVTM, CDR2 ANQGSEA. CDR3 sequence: CSVVSGRLGEQYF. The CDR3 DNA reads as TGCAGCGTTGTGTCAGGGCGGCTTGGCGAGCAGTACTTC.

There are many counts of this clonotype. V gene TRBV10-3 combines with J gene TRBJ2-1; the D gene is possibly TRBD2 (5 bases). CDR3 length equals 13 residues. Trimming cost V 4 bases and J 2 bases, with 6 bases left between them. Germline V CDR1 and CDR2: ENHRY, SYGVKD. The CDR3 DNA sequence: TGTGCCATCAGTGGAGGGACCTACAATGAGCAGTTCTTC. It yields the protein CAISGGTYNEQFF.

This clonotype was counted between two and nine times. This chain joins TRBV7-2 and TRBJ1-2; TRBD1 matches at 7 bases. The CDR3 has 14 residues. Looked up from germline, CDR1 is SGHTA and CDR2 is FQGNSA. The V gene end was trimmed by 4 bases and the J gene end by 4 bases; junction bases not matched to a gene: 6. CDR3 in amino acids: CASSYHRDSYGYTF. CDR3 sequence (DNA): TGTGCCAGCAGCTACCACCGGGACAGCTATGGCTACACCTTC.

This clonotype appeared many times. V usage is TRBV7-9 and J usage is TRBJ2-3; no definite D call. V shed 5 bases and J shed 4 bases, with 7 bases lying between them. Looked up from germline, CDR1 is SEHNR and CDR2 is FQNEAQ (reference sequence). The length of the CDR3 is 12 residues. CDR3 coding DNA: TGTGCCAGCAGCCCTTCCGCAGATACGCAGTATTTT. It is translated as CASSPSADTQYF.

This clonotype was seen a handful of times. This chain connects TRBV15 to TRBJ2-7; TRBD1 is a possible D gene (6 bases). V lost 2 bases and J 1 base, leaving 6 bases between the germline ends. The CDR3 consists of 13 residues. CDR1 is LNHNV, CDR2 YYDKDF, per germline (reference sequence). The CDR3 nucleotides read TGTGCCACCAGCAGACAGGGGTCCTACGAGCAGTACTTC. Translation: CATSRQGSYEQYF.

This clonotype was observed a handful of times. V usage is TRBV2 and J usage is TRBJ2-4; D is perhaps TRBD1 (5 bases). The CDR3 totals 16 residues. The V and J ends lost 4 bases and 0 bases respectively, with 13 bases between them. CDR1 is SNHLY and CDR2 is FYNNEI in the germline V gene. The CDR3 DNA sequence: TGTGCCAGCAGTGCGGAACCTAGGGGAGCCAAAAACATTCAGTACTTC. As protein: CASSAEPRGAKNIQYF.